A selection of T cell receptor beta chains follows, all from one sample in a study of regulatory T cells in long-lasting Graves disease. TCRdb analysed the multiplex PCR reads with MiXCR anew, one entry per CDR3 protein. The data hold a few hundred thousand distinct CDR3 sequences, with about 11% observed a single time. The same sample was also studied in work on T cells in Graves' hyperthyroidism and ophthalmopathy.

Sequenced here: peripheral blood mononuclear cells (PBMCs), sampled at new diagnosis, from a patient treated with antithyroid drugs. The receptors shown here come from a woman under 30 with Graves disease. The CDR3 runs from the conserved cysteine through the conserved F or W. D genes are given only for firm matches.

>TRBV28|TRBD1|TRBJ1-1
CASSSGQGYQGNTEAFF
>TRBV10-2|TRBD2|TRBJ2-1
CASSEVLAGEPFF
>TRBV20-1|TRBD2|TRBJ2-2
CSAGGSNTGELFF
>TRBV24-1|TRBD2|TRBJ2-1
CATSDPSGGAENEQFF
>TRBV7-6|.|TRBJ1-2
CASSLERGGSGYTF
>TRBV4-3|.|TRBJ2-7
CASSQGRRLTTPEQYF
>TRBV20-1|TRBD2|TRBJ2-5
CSARAPSGGWGETQYF
>TRBV2|.|TRBJ1-2
CASSEKGRAYGYTF
>TRBV10-3|.|TRBJ1-1
CAINSNKREAFF
>TRBV12-3/TRBV12-4|.|TRBJ2-3
CASSPLGFSTDTQYF
>TRBV7-3|.|TRBJ2-1
CASSLIGGTSSYNEQFF
>TRBV6-1|.|TRBJ1-1
CASSVPESPEAFF
>TRBV12-3/TRBV12-4|TRBD1|TRBJ2-7
CASSFRWTGGNEQYF
>TRBV9|.|TRBJ2-3
CASSPRLGWTSTDTQYF
>TRBV3-1|.|TRBJ2-3
CASSPMSRGNTQYF
>TRBV27|TRBD1|TRBJ1-3
CASIHLPGQASGNTIYF
>TRBV15|.|TRBJ1-1
CATSSAPNTEAFF
>TRBV7-2|.|TRBJ2-1
CASSLRLRNEQFF
>TRBV24-1|TRBD2|TRBJ2-1
CATSDATSGRTYNEQFF
>TRBV5-1|.|TRBJ2-3
CASSLRGAVGSSTDTQYF
>TRBV9|.|TRBJ2-5
CASSRDAGTETQYF
>TRBV4-1|.|TRBJ1-2
CASRGRIGRFQTNYGYTF
>TRBV14|.|TRBJ1-4
CASSYGTENEKLFF
>TRBV5-1|.|TRBJ1-2
CASSPGSYLYGYTF
>TRBV29-1|TRBD1|TRBJ1-2
CSTRTGEAYGYTF
>TRBV29-1|TRBD1|TRBJ1-1
CGVRQGRSMNTEAFF
>TRBV28|.|TRBJ1-1
CASSLQDYTEAFF
>TRBV2|.|TRBJ1-4
CASGLSGTGLEKLVF
>TRBV2|TRBD2|TRBJ2-1
CASSGLLAGAGEQFF
>TRBV29-1|.|TRBJ1-1
CSVEGGGDTEAFF
>TRBV20-1|TRBD2|TRBJ2-3
CSASGTSGSTDTQYF
>TRBV20-1|.|TRBJ2-2
CSASTGAGDTGELFF
>TRBV10-3|.|TRBJ1-2
CAISESRGAKDYGYTF
>TRBV20-1|.|TRBJ1-5
CSARDQIDQPQHF
>TRBV28|TRBD2|TRBJ2-2
CASSSYGGGNTGEPFF
>TRBV28|.|TRBJ1-5
CASSQGYGNQPQHF
>TRBV29-1|.|TRBJ2-5
CSVEAGQETQYF
>TRBV6-2/TRBV6-3|.|TRBJ1-5
CASSQLWRGPYGNQPQHF
>TRBV12-3/TRBV12-4|TRBD2|TRBJ2-1
CASRGTSGTDEQFF
>TRBV6-2/TRBV6-3|.|TRBJ2-7
CASSYLRTYEQYF
>TRBV12-3/TRBV12-4|.|TRBJ2-1
CASTQGVLAGFNEQFF
>TRBV5-1|.|TRBJ1-3
CASRRQQGPGNTIYF
>TRBV6-1|.|TRBJ2-7
CATASRGRAAYEQYF
>TRBV19|.|TRBJ2-1
CASSALGSGGYNEQFF
>TRBV7-3|TRBD1|TRBJ2-3
CASSFGQGSTDTQYF
>TRBV5-6|.|TRBJ2-3
CASSLAWEETSTDTQYF
>TRBV28|.|TRBJ2-1
CASSSSGSPYNEQFF
>TRBV6-1|TRBD1|TRBJ1-2
CASSNVPGQGYYGYTF
>TRBV4-3|.|TRBJ1-2
CASSQFGEADYGYTF
>TRBV28|.|TRBJ2-7
CASSLGLSRFEQYF
>TRBV6-5|.|TRBJ1-4
CASSSFNEKLFF
>TRBV6-5|TRBD1|TRBJ1-5
CASSYASGTGEYSNQPQHF
>TRBV4-1|.|TRBJ1-6
CASSLRGIDSPLHF